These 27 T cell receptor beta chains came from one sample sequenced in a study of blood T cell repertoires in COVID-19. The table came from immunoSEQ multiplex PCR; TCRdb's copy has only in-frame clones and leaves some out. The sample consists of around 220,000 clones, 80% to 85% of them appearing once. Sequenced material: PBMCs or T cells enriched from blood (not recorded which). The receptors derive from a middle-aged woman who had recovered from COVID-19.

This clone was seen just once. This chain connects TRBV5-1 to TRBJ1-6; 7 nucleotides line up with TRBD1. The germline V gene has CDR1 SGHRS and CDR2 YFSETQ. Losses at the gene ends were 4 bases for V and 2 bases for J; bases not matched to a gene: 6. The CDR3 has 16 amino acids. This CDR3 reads CASSVWGQTYNSPLHF. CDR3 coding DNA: TGCGCCAGCAGCGTATGGGGACAGACCTATAATTCACCCCTCCACTTT.

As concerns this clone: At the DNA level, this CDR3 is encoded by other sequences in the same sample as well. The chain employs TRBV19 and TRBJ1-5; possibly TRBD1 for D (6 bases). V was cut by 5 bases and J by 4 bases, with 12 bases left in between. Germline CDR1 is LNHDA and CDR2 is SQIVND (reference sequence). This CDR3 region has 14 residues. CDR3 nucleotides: TGTGCCAGTAGTCCCCAACAGGGAAATCAGCCCCAGCATTTT. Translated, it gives CASSPQQGNQPQHF.

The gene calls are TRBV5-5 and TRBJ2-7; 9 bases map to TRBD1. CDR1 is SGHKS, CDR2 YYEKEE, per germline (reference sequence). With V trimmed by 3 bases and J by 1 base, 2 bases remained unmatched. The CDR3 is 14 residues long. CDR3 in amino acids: CASSSGTGSYEQYV. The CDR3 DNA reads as TGTGCCAGCAGCTCCGGGACAGGGTCCTACGAGCAGTACGTC.

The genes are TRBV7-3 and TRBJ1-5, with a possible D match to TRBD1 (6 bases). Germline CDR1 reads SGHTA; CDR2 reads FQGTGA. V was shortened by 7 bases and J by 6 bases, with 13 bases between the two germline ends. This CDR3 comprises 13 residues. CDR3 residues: CASNAGAAQPQHF. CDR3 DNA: TGTGCCAGCAACGCGGGGGCCGCTCAGCCCCAGCATTTT. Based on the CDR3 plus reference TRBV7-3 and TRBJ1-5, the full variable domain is GAGVSQTPSNKVTEKGKYVELRCDPISGHTALYWYRQSLGQGPEFLIYFQGTGAADDSGLPNDRFFAVRPEGSVSTLKIQRTERGDSAVYLCASNAGAAQPQHFGDGTRLSIL.

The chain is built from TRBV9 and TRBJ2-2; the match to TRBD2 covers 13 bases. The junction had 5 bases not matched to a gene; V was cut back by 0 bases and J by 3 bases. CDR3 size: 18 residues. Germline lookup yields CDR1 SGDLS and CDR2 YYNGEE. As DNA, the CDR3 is TGTGCCAGCAGCGTAGGACTAGCGGGAGGTCGGCACACCGGGGAGCTGTTTTTT. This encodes CASSVGLAGGRHTGELFF.

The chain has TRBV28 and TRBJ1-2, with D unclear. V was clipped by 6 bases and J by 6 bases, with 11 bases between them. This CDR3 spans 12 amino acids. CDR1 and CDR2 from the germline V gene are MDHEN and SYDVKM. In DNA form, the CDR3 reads TGTGCCAGCAGCATAGGAGCTAATGGCTACACCTTC. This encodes CASSIGANGYTF.

The CDR3 DNA sequence: TGTGCCACTCACGGTCGGGGTTCACCCCTCCACTTT. Translated, it gives CATHGRGSPLHF. The rearrangement joins TRBV28 to TRBJ1-6, with no clear D. The germline gives CDR1 MDHEN, CDR2 SYDVKM. The CDR3 consists of 12 residues. V was cut by 10 bases and J by 9 bases, with 13 bases left in between.

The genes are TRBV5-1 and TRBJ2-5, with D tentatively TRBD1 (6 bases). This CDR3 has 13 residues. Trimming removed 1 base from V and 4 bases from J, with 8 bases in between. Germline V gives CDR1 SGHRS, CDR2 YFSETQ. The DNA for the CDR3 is TGCGCCAGCAGCTTGATGGGGGCAGAGACCCAGTACTTC. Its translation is CASSLMGAETQYF.

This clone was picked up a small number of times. Here the CDR3 DNA reads TGTGCCAGCAGCCCTACGTTGAATTCACCCCTCCACTTT. As protein: CASSPTLNSPLHF. The V and J genes are TRBV7-2 and TRBJ1-6, with no clear D. CDR1 is SGHTA, CDR2 FQGNSA, per germline. Deletions cut 5 bases from V and 7 bases from J, with 9 bases between. The CDR3 totals 13 residues. Full variable domain (remainder filled in from reference TRBV7-2 and TRBJ1-6): GAGVSQSPSNKVTEKGKDVELRCDPISGHTALYWYRQSLGQGLEFLIYFQGNSAPDKSGLPSDRFSAERTGGSVSTLTIQRTQQEDSAVYLCASSPTLNSPLHFGNGTRLTVT.

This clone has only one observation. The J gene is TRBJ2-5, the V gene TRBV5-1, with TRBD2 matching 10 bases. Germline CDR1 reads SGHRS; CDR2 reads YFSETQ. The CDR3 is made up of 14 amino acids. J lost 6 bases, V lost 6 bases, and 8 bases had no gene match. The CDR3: CASNNPSGSQTQYF. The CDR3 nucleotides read TGCGCCAGCAACAACCCTAGCGGGAGCCAGACCCAGTACTTC.

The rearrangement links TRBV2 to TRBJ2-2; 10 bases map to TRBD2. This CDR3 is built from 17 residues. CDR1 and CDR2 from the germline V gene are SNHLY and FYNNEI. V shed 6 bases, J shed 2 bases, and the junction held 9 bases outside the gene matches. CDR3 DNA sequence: TGTGCCAGCAGGGTTCAGCGGGAGGGCCCCAACACCGGGGAGCTGTTTTTT. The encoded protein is CASRVQREGPNTGELFF.

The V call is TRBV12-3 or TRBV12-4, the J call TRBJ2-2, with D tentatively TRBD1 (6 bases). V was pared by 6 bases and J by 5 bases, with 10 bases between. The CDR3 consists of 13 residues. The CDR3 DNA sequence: TGTGCCAGCAGCAACAGGGATACCGGGGAGCTGTTTTTT. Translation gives CASSNRDTGELFF.

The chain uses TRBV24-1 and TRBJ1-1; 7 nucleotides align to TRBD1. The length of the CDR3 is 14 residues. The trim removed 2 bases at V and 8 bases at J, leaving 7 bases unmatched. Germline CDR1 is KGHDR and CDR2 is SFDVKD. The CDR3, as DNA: TGTGCCACCAGTGATTACCGGGACAGCCCAGAAGCTTTCTTT. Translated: CATSDYRDSPEAFF.

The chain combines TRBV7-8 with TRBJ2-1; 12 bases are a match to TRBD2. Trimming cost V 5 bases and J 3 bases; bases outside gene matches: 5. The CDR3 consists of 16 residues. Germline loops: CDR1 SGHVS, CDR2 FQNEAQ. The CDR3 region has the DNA TGTGCCAGCAGCCCGGGACTAGCGGGTGTCTACAATGAGCAGTTCTTC. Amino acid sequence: CASSPGLAGVYNEQFF.

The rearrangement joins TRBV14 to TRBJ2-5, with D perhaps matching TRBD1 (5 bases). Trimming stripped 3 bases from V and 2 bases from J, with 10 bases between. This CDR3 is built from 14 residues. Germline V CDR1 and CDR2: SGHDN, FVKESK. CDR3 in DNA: TGTGCCAGCAGCCAGTCTAGGGGTCAAGAGACCCAGTACTTC. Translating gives CASSQSRGQETQYF.

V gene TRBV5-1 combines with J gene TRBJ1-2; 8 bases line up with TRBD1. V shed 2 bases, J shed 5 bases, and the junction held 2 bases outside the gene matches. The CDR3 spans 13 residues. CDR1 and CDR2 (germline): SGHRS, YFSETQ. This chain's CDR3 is CASSFDRGYGYTF. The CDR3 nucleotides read TGCGCCAGCAGCTTCGACAGGGGTTATGGCTACACCTTC. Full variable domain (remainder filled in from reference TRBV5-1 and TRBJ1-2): KAGVTQTPRYLIKTRGQQVTLSCSPISGHRSVSWYQQTPGQGLQFLFEYFSETQRNKGNFPGRFSGRQFSNSRSEMNVSTLELGDSALYLCASSFDRGYGYTFGSGTRLTVV.

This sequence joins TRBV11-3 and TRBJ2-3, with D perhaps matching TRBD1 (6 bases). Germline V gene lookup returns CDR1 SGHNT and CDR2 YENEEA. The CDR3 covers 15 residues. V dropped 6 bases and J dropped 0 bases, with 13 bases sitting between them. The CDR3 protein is CASRTGGESTDTQYF. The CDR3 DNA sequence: TGTGCCAGCAGGACAGGTGGGGAAAGCACAGATACGCAGTATTTT. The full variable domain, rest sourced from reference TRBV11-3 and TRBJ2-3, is EAGVVQSPRYKIIEKKQPVAFWCNPISGHNTLYWYLQNLGQGPELLIRYENEEAVDDSQLPKDRFSAERLKGVDSTLKIQPAELGDSAVYLCASRTGGESTDTQYFGPGTRLTVL.

The CDR3 sequence is CASGRTSGASYEQYF. The CDR3 nucleotides read TGTGCCAGCGGTCGGACTAGCGGGGCATCCTACGAGCAGTACTTC. This chain links TRBV28 with TRBJ2-7; TRBD2 matches 12 bases. Per germline, CDR1 MDHEN and CDR2 SYDVKM. J gave up 1 base and V 8 bases, and 6 bases lay outside the gene matches. The CDR3 is made up of 15 amino acids. Full variable domain (outside the CDR3, taken from reference TRBV28 and TRBJ2-7): DVKVTQSSRYLVKRTGEKVFLECVQDMDHENMFWYRQDPGLGLRLIYFSYDVKMKEKGDIPEGYSVSREKKERFSLILESASTNQTSMYLCASGRTSGASYEQYFGPGTRLTVT.

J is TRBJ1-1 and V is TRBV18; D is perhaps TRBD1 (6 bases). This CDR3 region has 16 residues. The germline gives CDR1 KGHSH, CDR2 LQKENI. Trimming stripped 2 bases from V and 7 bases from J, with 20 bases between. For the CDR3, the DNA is TGTGCCAGCTCACCATACCCCGCGAGGGGGGGTTATGAAGCTTTCTTT. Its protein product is CASSPYPARGGYEAFF.

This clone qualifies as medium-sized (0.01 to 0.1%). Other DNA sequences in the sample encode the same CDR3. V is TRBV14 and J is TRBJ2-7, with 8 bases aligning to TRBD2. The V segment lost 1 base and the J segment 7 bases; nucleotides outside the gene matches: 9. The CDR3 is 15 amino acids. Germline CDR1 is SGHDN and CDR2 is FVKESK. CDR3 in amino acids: CASSQGPGGGREQYF. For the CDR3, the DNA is TGTGCCAGCAGCCAAGGTCCCGGCGGGGGGAGGGAGCAGTACTTC. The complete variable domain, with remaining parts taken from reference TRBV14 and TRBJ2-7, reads EAGVTQFPSHSVIEKGQTVTLRCDPISGHDNLYWYRRVMGKEIKFLLHFVKESKQDESGMPNNRFLAERTGGTYSTLKVQPAELEDSGVYFCASSQGPGGGREQYFGPGTRLTVT.

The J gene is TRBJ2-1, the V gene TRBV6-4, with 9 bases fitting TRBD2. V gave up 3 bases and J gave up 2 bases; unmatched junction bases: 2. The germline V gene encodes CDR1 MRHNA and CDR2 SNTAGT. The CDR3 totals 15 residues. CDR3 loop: CASSEGLATYNEQFF. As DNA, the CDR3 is TGTGCCAGCAGTGAGGGACTAGCTACCTACAATGAGCAGTTCTTC.

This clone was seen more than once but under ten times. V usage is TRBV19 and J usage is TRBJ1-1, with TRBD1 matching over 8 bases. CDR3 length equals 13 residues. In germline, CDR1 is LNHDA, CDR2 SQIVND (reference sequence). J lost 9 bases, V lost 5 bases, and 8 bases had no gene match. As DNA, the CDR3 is TGTGCCAGTAGTGCAGGGGGCCAAGGCCAAGCTTTCTTT. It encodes CASSAGGQGQAFF.

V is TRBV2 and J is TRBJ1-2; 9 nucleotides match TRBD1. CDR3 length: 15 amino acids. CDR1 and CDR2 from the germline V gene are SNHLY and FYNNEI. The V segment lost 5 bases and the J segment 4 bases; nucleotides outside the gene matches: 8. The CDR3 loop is CASSLTGQGAYGYTF. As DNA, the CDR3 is TGTGCCAGCAGTTTGACGGGACAGGGAGCCTATGGCTACACCTTC.

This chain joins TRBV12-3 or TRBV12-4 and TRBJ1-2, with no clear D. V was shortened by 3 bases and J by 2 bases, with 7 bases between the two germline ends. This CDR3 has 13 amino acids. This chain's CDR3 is CASSFSRNYGYTF. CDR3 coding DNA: TGTGCCAGCAGTTTCTCCCGGAACTATGGCTACACCTTC.

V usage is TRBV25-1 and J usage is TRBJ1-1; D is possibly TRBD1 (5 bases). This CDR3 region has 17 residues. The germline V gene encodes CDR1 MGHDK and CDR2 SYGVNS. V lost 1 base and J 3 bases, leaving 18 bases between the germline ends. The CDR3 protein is CASSESRTPGGDTEAFF. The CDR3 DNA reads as TGTGCCAGCAGTGAATCAAGGACACCTGGGGGGGACACTGAAGCTTTCTTT.

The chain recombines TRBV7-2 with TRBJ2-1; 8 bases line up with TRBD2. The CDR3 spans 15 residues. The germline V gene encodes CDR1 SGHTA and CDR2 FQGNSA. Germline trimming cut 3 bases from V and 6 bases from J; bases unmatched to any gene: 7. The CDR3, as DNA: TGTGCCAGCAGCTTCGTAGCGGGACGGGTCAATGAGCAGTTCTTC. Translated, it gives CASSFVAGRVNEQFF.

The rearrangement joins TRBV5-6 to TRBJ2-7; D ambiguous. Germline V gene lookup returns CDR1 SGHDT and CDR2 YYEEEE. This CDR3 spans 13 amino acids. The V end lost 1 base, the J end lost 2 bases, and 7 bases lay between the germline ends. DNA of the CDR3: TGTGCCAGCAGCTTGATTTCCACCTACGAGCAGTACTTC. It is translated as CASSLISTYEQYF.